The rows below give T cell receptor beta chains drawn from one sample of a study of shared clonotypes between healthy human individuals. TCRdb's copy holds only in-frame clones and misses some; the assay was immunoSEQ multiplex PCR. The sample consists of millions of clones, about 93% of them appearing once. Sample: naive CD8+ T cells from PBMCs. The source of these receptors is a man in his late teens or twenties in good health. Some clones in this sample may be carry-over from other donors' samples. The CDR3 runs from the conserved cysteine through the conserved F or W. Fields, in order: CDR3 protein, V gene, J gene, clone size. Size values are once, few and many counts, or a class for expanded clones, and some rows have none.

CASSSIWGKENTEAFF	TRBV7-2	TRBJ1-1	-
CASRQGGTYEQYF	TRBV7-9	-	-
CASSRTGGNEQFF	TRBV5-1	TRBJ2-1	-
CASSLGPGQLIEKLFF	TRBV13	TRBJ1-4	-
CASSPRDSEQFF	TRBV7-2	TRBJ2-1	once
CASTTDGNGGELFF	TRBV12-5	TRBJ2-2	-
CASSEQGLEAFF	TRBV6-5	TRBJ1-1	-
CASSGQGTSAVHEQFF	TRBV5-1	TRBJ2-1	-
CASSLTEVGYEQYF	TRBV7-8	TRBJ2-7	-
CASSLRQGVGWADTQYF	TRBV27	TRBJ2-3	-
CASSVDLGQGRNTIYF	TRBV9	TRBJ1-3	-